Listed below are T cell receptor beta chains from one sample, sequenced in a study of blood T cell repertoires in COVID-19. Data came from immunoSEQ multiplex PCR; TCRdb stores just in-frame clones and leaves some out. This sample has some 140,000 clones, with more than 70% found just once. Sequenced material: PBMCs or T cells enriched from blood (not recorded which). Receptor source: a man aged 35 to 55 with acute COVID-19. Each CDR3 is given with its conserved first and last residue. The order of the fields is V gene, D gene, clone size, J gene, CDR3 protein, CDR3 DNA. D genes are given only for firm matches. Where a row states a size, it is once, few, many or the class of an expanded clone; other rows omit it.

>TRBV6-2/TRBV6-3|.|.|TRBJ1-1
CASSSQYRLNTEAFF
TGTGCCAGCAGTTCGCAGTACAGGCTGAACACTGAAGCTTTCTTT
>TRBV9|TRBD1|.|TRBJ1-1
CASSVGTGTEAFF
TGTGCCAGCAGCGTAGGGACAGGCACTGAAGCTTTCTTT
>TRBV19|.|.|TRBJ2-3
CASSLGGEGDTQYF
TGTGCCAGTAGTTTGGGCGGGGAAGGAGATACGCAGTATTTT
>TRBV30|TRBD2|once|TRBJ2-5
CACRVAGGRETQYF
TGTGCCTGCCGTGTGGCGGGAGGAAGAGAGACCCAGTACTTC
>TRBV9|TRBD2|once|TRBJ2-3
CASSVVPGGLRDTQYF
TGTGCCAGCAGCGTAGTACCGGGGGGGCTGAGAGATACGCAGTATTTT
>TRBV7-9|.|.|TRBJ2-7
CASGSRGSSYEQYF
TGTGCCAGCGGGTCGAGGGGGAGCTCCTACGAGCAGTACTTC
>TRBV28|.|.|TRBJ2-1
CASSLLEHEQFF
TGTGCCAGCAGTTTACTAGAACATGAGCAGTTCTTC
>TRBV11-2|.|.|TRBJ2-3
CASSLDTGFVDTQYF
TGTGCCAGCAGCTTAGATACGGGGTTTGTAGATACGCAGTATTTT
>TRBV19|TRBD1|few|TRBJ1-5
CASSPRDSDQPQHF
TGTGCCAGTAGTCCCCGGGACAGTGATCAGCCCCAGCATTTT
>TRBV11-2|.|few|TRBJ2-7
CASSLLNRNYEQYF
TGTGCCAGCAGCCTCCTAAACAGGAACTACGAGCAGTACTTC
>TRBV19|.|.|TRBJ2-7
CASSIGRESSYEQYF
TGTGCCAGTAGTATAGGGAGGGAGAGCTCCTACGAGCAGTACTTC
>TRBV10-1|TRBD1|.|TRBJ1-5
CASSDVGRGRLQPQHF
TGCGCCAGCAGTGACGTGGGCAGGGGGCGATTGCAGCCCCAGCATTTT
>TRBV7-9|.|few|TRBJ2-2
CASSLDVTAANTGELFF
TGTGCCAGCAGCTTAGACGTGACTGCTGCGAACACCGGGGAGCTGTTTTTT
>TRBV6-5|TRBD1|once|TRBJ1-6
CACTRDRGHSPLHF
TGTGCCTGCACCCGGGACAGGGGGCATTCACCCCTCCACTTT
>TRBV2|TRBD2|.|TRBJ2-2
CASRKGLAANTGELFF
TGTGCCAGCAGGAAGGGACTAGCGGCTAACACCGGGGAGCTGTTTTTT
>TRBV7-2|.|.|TRBJ2-7
CASSQEGARSYEQYF
TGTGCCAGCAGCCAGGAGGGGGCGCGGTCCTACGAGCAGTACTTC
>TRBV6-6|.|.|TRBJ2-5
CASSYSSSRETQYF
TGTGCCAGCAGTTACTCGTCTAGCCGGGAGACCCAGTACTTC
>TRBV4-1|TRBD1|.|TRBJ2-5
CASRDRGRSETQYF
TGCGCCAGCAGAGACAGGGGGCGTTCGGAGACCCAGTACTTC
>TRBV3-1/TRBV3-2|.|.|TRBJ1-6
CASSQEGEGNSPLHF
TGTGCCAGCAGCCAAGAAGGGGAAGGAAATTCACCCCTCCACTTT
>TRBV18|.|few|TRBJ2-1
CASSPRGGPPEDEQFF
TGTGCCAGCTCACCACGAGGGGGTCCCCCAGAGGATGAGCAGTTCTTC
>TRBV28|.|.|TRBJ1-5
CASSSLQGRQPQHF
TGTGCCAGCAGTTCACTACAGGGTCGTCAGCCCCAGCATTTT
>TRBV28|TRBD2|.|TRBJ2-3
CASSALAEFTDTQYF
TGTGCCAGCAGTGCACTAGCGGAGTTCACAGATACGCAGTATTTT
>TRBV18|TRBD1|.|TRBJ1-5
CASSPNRGMDNQPQHF
TGTGCCAGCTCACCCAACAGGGGTATGGACAATCAGCCCCAGCATTTT
>TRBV5-1|.|.|TRBJ2-3
CASSLGEYDTQYF
TGCGCCAGCAGCTTGGGGGAGTACGATACGCAGTATTTT
>TRBV18|TRBD1|.|TRBJ1-4
CASSTTGGSDEKLFF
TGTGCCAGCTCCACAACAGGGGGAAGTGATGAAAAACTGTTTTTT
>TRBV4-1|TRBD1|.|TRBJ1-5
CASSQGRTGLNQPQHF
TGCGCCAGCAGCCAAGGGCGGACAGGATTAAATCAGCCCCAGCATTTT
>TRBV2|.|.|TRBJ2-3
CASSVTGTQYF
TGTGCCAGCAGTGTCACAGGAACGCAGTATTTT
>TRBV18|.|.|TRBJ1-3
CASSPTTGDSGNTIYF
TGTGCCAGCTCACCGACAACGGGGGACTCTGGAAACACCATATATTTT
>TRBV27|.|.|TRBJ1-5
CASRSSTSSNQPQHF
TGTGCCAGCAGATCCTCGACATCGAGCAATCAGCCCCAGCATTTT
>TRBV7-8|.|.|TRBJ1-4
CASSLRAGKLFF
TGTGCCAGCAGCCTCCGGGCGGGTAAACTGTTTTTT